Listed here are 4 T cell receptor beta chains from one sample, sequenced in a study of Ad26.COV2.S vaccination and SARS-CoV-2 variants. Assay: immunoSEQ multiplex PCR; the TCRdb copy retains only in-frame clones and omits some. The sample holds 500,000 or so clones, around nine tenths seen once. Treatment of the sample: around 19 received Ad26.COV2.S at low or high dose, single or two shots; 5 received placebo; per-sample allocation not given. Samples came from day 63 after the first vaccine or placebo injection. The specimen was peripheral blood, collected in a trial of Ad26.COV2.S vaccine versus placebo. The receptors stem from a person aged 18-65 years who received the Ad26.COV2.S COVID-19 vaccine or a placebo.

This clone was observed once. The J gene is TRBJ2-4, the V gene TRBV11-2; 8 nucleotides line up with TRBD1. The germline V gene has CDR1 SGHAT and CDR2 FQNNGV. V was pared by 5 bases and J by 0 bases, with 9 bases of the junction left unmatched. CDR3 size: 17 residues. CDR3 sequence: CASSNRDRTLAKNIQYF. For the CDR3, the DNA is TGTGCCAGCAGCAACCGGGACAGGACACTAGCCAAAAACATTCAGTACTTC.

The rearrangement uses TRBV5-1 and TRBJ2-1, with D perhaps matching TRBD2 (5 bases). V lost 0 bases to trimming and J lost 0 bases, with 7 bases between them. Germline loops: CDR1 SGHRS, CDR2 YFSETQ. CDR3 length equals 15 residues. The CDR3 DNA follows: TGCGCCAGCAGCTTGGTAGCGCGCTCCTACAATGAGCAGTTCTTC. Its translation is CASSLVARSYNEQFF.

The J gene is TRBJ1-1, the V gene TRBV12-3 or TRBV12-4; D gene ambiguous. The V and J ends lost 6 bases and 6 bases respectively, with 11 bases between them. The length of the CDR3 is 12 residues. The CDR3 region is CASSLSRSEAFF. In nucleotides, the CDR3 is TGTGCCAGCAGCCTGAGCCGCTCTGAAGCTTTCTTT.

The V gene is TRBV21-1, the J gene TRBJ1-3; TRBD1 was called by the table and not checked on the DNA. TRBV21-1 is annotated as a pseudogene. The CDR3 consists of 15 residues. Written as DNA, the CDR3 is TGTGCCAGCTCCCACAGGGGGATCTCTGGAAACACCATATATTTT. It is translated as CASSHRGISGNTIYF.